One and the same sample provided the 13 T cell receptor beta chains below, sequenced in a study of glioma-infiltrating T cells after dendritic cell vaccination. Profiled with immunoSEQ multiplex PCR; TCRdb holds only in-frame clones, not every one. This sample has 25,000 to 35,000 clones, with over 90% found just once. The sequencing here drew on blood, taken before dendritic cell vaccination. The source of these receptors is a human donor with glioblastoma.

The rearrangement links TRBV10-2 to TRBJ1-1, with 9 bases matching TRBD1. After removal of 1 base from V and 11 bases from J, the junction contained 2 bases not matched to a gene. Germline assignment: CDR1 WSHSY and CDR2 SAAADI. This CDR3 has 12 residues. CDR3 protein: CASSEFDRGAFF. The CDR3 bases are TGCGCCAGCAGTGAGTTCGACAGGGGGGCTTTCTTT.

The rearrangement links TRBV5-1 to TRBJ2-5; 7 bases are a match to TRBD2. Germline-derived CDR1 and CDR2 are SGHRS and YFSETQ. V dropped 7 bases and J dropped 5; count of bases not matched to a gene: 11. The CDR3 runs to 14 residues. CDR3 in DNA: TGCGCCAGCGCCCCTTGGGGGGGGGAGGAGACCCAGTACTTC. The encoded protein is CASAPWGGEETQYF.

This chain connects TRBV19 to TRBJ1-1; TRBD1 aligns across 9 bases. CDR1 and CDR2 (germline): LNHDA, SQIVND (reference sequence). This CDR3 has 14 residues. The V segment lost 4 bases and the J segment 5 bases; nucleotides outside the gene matches: 5. The CDR3 DNA follows: TGTGCCAGTAGTAGGGACAGGGTGTTGACTGAAGCTTTCTTT. Its protein product is CASSRDRVLTEAFF.

This chain links TRBV5-1 with TRBJ2-2; TRBD1 aligns across 10 bases. Trimming removed 1 base from V and 7 bases from J; junction bases left unmatched: 4. CDR1 is SGHRS, CDR2 YFSETQ, per germline. The CDR3 runs to 15 residues. CDR3 sequence: CASSLWDRGFGELFF. The CDR3 nucleotides read TGCGCCAGCAGCTTGTGGGACAGGGGATTCGGGGAGCTGTTTTTT.

This CDR3 is CASSSRSGTGGNTEAFF. The CDR3 coding sequence is TGCGCCAGCAGCTCGAGATCCGGGACAGGCGGAAACACTGAAGCTTTCTTT. This chain joins TRBV5-1 and TRBJ1-1; 8 nucleotides match TRBD1. V shed 3 bases and J 2 bases; nucleotides not matched to a gene: 12. The CDR3 sequence is 17 residues long. The germline V gene has CDR1 SGHRS and CDR2 YFSETQ.

V usage is TRBV7-8 and J usage is TRBJ2-2; TRBD1 matches at 7 bases. Trimming cost V 5 bases and J 2 bases; bases outside gene matches: 5. Germline loops: CDR1 SGHVS, CDR2 FQNEAQ. The CDR3 consists of 15 residues. The CDR3 DNA sequence: TGTGCCAGCAGCCACCGGGACAGAAACACCGGGGAGCTGTTTTTT. Amino acid sequence: CASSHRDRNTGELFF.

The V and J genes are TRBV14 and TRBJ2-7; D is possibly TRBD1 (6 bases). Trimming removed 5 bases at V and 4 bases at J, with 12 bases between. Germline loops: CDR1 SGHDN, CDR2 FVKESK. The CDR3 has 13 residues. CDR3 DNA sequence: TGTGCCAGCAGCGGGCAGGGGAGATACGAGCAGTACTTC. Translating it yields CASSGQGRYEQYF. Looking up the rest from reference TRBV14 and TRBJ2-7 gives the full variable domain: EAGVTQFPSHSVIEKGQTVTLRCDPISGHDNLYWYRRVMGKEIKFLLHFVKESKQDESGMPNNRFLAERTGGTYSTLKVQPAELEDSGVYFCASSGQGRYEQYFGPGTRLTVT.

The CDR3 region has the DNA TGTGCCAGCTGCCCGGGAGGGCCCGACGAGCAGTACTTC. This gives the protein CASCPGGPDEQYF. The rearrangement links TRBV2 to TRBJ2-7; 8 bases are shared with TRBD2. The CDR3 totals 13 residues. In germline, CDR1 is SNHLY, CDR2 FYNNEI. V lost 8 bases to trimming and J lost 5 bases; unmatched junction nucleotides: 8.

The CDR3 region is CASSSSGVPSYEQYF. Written as DNA, the CDR3 is TGTGCCAGCAGTTCATCGGGGGTCCCTTCCTACGAGCAGTACTTC. V is TRBV2 and J is TRBJ2-5; D may be TRBD2 (6 bases). The DNA end favors TRBJ2-7, so the J call may be wrong. Germline V gives CDR1 SNHLY, CDR2 FYNNEI. This CDR3 contains 15 residues.

This clone occurred a few times. This chain joins TRBV5-5 and TRBJ1-1; D gene uncertain. The length of the CDR3 is 14 residues. Germline assignment: CDR1 SGHKS and CDR2 YYEKEE (reference sequence). V was pared by 4 bases and J by 3 bases, with 13 bases between. The CDR3 protein is CASSSWRGDTEAFF. The CDR3 nucleotides are TGTGCCAGCAGCAGCTGGCGCGGTGACACTGAAGCTTTCTTT. Full variable domain (remainder filled in from reference TRBV5-5 and TRBJ1-1): DAGVTQSPTHLIKTRGQQVTLRCSPISGHKSVSWYQQVLGQGPQFIFQYYEKEERGRGNFPDRFSARQFPNYSSELNVNALLLGDSALYLCASSSWRGDTEAFFGQGTRLTVV.

There are a few counts of this clone. The chain links TRBV30 to TRBJ2-5; possible D gene TRBD1, 5 bases. Germline CDR1 reads GTSNPN; CDR2 reads SVGIG (reference sequence). V was cut by 6 bases and J by 5 bases, with 13 bases left in between. The CDR3 contains 12 residues. CDR3 nucleotides: TGTGCCTGCCGAGACAGTCCTGAGACCCAGTACTTC. Residues: CACRDSPETQYF.

This clone occurred a few times. The chain couples TRBV18 to TRBJ1-4, with D hard to call. Germline CDR1 KGHSH, CDR2 LQKENI. This CDR3 is 14 amino acids long. Trimming removed 4 bases from V and 0 bases from J, with 6 bases in between. CDR3 protein: CASSLGSTNEKLFF. In DNA, the CDR3 is TGTGCCAGCTCACTCGGGTCAACTAATGAAAAACTGTTTTTT.

The rearrangement links TRBV21-1 to TRBJ2-7; whether TRBD2, the table's D call, matches the DNA was not checked. TRBV21-1 is a recognized pseudogene. The CDR3 totals 14 residues. The CDR3: CASSRDLLVGRQYF. In DNA form, the CDR3 reads TGTGCCAGCAGCCGGGACCTTCTTGTCGGGAGGCAGTACTTC.